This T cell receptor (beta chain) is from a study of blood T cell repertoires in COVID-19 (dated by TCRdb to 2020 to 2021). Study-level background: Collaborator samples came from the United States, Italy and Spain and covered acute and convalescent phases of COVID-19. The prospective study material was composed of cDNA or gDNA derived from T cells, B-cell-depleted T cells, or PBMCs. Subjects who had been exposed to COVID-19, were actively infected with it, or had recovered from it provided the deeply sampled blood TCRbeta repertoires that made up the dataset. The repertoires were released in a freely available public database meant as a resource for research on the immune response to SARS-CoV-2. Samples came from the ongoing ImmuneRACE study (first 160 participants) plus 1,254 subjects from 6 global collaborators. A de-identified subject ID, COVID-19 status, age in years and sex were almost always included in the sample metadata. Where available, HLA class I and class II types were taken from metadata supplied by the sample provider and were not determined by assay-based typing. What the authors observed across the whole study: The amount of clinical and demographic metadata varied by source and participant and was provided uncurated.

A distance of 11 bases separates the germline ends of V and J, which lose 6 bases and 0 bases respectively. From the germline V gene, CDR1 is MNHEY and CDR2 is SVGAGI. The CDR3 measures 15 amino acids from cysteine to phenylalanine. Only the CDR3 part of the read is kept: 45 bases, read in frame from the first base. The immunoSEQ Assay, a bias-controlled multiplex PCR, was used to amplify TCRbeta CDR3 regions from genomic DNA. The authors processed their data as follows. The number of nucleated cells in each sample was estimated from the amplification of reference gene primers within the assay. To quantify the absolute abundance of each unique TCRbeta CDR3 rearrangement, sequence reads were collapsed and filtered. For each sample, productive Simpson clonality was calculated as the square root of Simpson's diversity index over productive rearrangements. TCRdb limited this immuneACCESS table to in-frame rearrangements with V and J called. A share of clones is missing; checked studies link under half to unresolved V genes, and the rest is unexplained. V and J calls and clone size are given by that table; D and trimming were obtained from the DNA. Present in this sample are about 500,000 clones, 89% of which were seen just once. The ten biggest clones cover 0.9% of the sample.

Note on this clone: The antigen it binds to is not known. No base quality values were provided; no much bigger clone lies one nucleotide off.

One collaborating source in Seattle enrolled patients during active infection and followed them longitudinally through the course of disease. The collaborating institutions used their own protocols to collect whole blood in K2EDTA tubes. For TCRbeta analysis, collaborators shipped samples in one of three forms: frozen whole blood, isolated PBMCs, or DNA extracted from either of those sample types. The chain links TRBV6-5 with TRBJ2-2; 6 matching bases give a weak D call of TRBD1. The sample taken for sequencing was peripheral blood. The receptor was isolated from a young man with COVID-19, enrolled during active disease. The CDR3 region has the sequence CASSSGTTNTGELFF. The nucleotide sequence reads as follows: TGTGCCAGCAGCTCCGGGACAACGAACACCGGGGAGCTGTTTTTT.